Below are 2 T cell receptor beta chains sequenced from a single sample in a study of CD8 T cells in Susac syndrome. Roughly 0.45 to 1 ug RNA was reverse transcribed with random hexamers. TCRdb itself ran the immunoSEQ multiplex PCR reads through MiXCR, one entry per CDR3 protein. In the table there are about 120,000 distinct CDR3 sequences, about 90% of which are singletons. The specimen sequenced was CD8+ T cells from PBMCs. All receptors come from a human donor in good health.

This clonotype was detected once. The chain combines TRBV7-9 with TRBJ1-2, with 8 bases aligning to TRBD1. Germline CDR1 is SEHNR and CDR2 is FQNEAQ (reference sequence). The V and J ends lost 3 bases and 5 bases, in that order; junction bases with no gene match: 11. This CDR3 is built from 16 residues. The CDR3 protein is CASSLSQGALGYGYTF. In DNA, the CDR3 is TGTGCCAGCAGCTTGAGTCAGGGGGCCTTGGGATATGGCTACACCTTC.

This chain links TRBV7-8 with TRBJ1-5; 8 bases fit TRBD1. Germline values: CDR1 SGHVS, CDR2 FQNEAQ. This CDR3 comprises 15 residues. V lost 1 base to trimming and J lost 7 bases; unmatched junction nucleotides: 6. The CDR3 DNA is TGTGCCAGCAGCTTAGTGTCAGGGGGCCGGCAGCCCCAGCATTTT. It translates to CASSLVSGGRQPQHF.